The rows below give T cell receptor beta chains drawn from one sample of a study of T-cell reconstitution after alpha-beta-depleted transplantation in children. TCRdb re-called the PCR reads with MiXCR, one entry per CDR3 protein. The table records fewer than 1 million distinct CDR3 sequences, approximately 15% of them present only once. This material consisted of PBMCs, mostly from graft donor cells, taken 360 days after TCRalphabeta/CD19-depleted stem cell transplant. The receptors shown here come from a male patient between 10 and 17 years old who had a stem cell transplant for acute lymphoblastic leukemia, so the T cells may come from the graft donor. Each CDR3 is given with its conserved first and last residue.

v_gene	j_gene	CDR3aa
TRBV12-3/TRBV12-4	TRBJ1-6	CASSWSGQRSSPLHF
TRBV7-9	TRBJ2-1	CASSPRDFGQGFNEQFF
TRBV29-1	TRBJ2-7	CSVTDNSYEQYF
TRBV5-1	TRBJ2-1	CASSVAGTSYNEQFF
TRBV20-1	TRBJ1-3	CSARSGDGNTIYF
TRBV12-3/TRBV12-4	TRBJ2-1	CASSPWGLMRGVEQFF
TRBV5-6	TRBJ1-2	CASSLDRKGYGYTF
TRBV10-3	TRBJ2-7	CAISESGNEQYF
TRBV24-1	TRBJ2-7	CATSPYDPKGEQYF
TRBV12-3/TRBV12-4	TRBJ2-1	CASSLPTTGTNEQFF
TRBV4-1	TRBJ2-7	CASSQDVEEGRVYEQYF
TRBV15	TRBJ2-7	CATSREWAPGQGEEQYF
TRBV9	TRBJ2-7	CASSFGTSGRYEQYF
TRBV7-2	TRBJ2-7	CASSLVWGGLAGAEQYF
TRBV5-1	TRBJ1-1	CASSPRRGYLGTEAFF
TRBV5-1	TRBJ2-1	CASSLPKLGLGHSYNEQFF
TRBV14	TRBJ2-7	CASSQDTRAYEQYF
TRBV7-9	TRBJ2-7	CASSSPGPYPYEQYF
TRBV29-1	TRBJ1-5	CSVVAGSLGQPQHF
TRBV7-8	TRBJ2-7	CASSFGQGPSYEQYF
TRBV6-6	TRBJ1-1	CASSYRGKTEAFF
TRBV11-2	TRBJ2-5	CASSLEPLGLETQYF
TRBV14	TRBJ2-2	CASSPLHTGTGRTGELFF
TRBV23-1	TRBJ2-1	CASSQRGWENNEQFF
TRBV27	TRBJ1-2	CASSPYSGTGNYGYTF